The source of this TCR beta chain is a study of blood T cell repertoires in COVID-19. About the research overall: The study drew acute and convalescent COVID-19 samples from the United States, Italy and Spain. From T cells, B-cell-depleted T cells, or PBMCs came the material, which was cDNA or gDNA.

Unmatched junction bases numbered 16, after V lost 3 bases and J lost 10 bases. Germline-derived CDR1 and CDR2 are LNHDA and SQIVND (reference sequence). The CDR3 length is 16 residues. In the source study's methods: Amplifying reference gene primers gave estimates of nucleated cell counts. Produced via immunoSEQ multiplex PCR; TCRdb's table is partial and in-frame only. V, J and clone size are those of that table, while D and trimming were read from the DNA. Of about 210,000 clones listed, roughly 82% are singletons. This chain uses TRBV19 with TRBJ1-1; 8 nucleotides align to TRBD1. This clonotype originated in a man over 45 with active or convalescent COVID-19. The sample taken for sequencing was peripheral blood. CDR3 residues: CASSMGSADRDVRAFF. In DNA, the CDR3 is TGTGCCAGTAGTATGGGGTCGGCGGACAGGGATGTTCGAGCTTTCTTT.